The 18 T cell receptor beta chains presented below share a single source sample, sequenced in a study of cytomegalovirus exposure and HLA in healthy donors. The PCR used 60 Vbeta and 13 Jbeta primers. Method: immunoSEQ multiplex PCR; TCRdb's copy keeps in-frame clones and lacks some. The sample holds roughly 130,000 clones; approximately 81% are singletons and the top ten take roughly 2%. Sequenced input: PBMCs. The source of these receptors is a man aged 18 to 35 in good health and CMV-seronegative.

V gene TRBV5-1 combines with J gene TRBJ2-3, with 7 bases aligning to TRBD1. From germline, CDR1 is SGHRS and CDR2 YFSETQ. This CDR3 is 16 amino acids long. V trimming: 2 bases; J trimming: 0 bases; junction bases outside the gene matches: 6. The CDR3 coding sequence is TGCGCCAGCAGCTTCGACAGGGACCTTAGCACAGATACGCAGTATTTT. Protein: CASSFDRDLSTDTQYF.

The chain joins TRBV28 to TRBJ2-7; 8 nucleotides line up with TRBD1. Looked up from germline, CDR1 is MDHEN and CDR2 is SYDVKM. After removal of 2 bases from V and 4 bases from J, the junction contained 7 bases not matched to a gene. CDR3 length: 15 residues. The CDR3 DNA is TGTGCCAGCAGTTTAGCAGGGGGCATCGGGTACGAGCAGTACTTC. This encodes CASSLAGGIGYEQYF.

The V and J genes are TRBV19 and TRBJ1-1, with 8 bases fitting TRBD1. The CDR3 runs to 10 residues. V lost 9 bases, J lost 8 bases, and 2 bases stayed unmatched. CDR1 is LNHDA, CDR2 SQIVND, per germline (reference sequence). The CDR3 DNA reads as TGTGCCAGCTCAGGGGGCGAAGCTTTCTTT. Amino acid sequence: CASSGGEAFF.

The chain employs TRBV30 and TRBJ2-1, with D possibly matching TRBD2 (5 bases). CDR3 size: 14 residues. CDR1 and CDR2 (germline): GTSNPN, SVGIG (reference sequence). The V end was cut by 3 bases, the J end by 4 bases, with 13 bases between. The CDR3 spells CAWSGELGYNEQFF. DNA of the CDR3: TGTGCCTGGAGCGGGGAGCTGGGTTACAATGAGCAGTTCTTC.

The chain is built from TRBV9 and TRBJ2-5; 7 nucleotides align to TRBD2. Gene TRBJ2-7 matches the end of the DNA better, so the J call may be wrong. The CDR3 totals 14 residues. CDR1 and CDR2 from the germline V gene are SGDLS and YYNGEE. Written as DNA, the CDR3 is TGTGCCAGCAGTCTGGAGCGGGGCTCCTACGAGCAGTACTTC. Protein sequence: CASSLERGSYEQYF.

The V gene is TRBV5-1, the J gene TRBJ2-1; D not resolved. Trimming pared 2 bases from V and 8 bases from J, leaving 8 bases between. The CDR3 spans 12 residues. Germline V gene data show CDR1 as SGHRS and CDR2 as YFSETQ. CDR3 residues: CASSFVDYEQFF. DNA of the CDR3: TGCGCCAGCAGCTTTGTCGACTATGAGCAGTTCTTC.

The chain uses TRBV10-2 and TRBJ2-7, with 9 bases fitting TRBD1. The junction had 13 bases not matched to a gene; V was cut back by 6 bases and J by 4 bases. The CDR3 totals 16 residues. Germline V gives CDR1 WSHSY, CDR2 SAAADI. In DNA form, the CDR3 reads TGCGCCAGCAGGGCGGGTGGCGGGACAGGGACTTACGAGCAGTACGTC. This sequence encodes CASRAGGGTGTYEQYV.

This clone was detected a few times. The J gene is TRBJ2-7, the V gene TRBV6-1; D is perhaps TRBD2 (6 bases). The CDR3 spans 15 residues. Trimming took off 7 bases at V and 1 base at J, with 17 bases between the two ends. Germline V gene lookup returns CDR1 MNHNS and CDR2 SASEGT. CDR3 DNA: TGTGCCAGCACCGAAATAGTCGGGAGTTCCTACGAGCAGTACGTC. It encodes CASTEIVGSSYEQYV.

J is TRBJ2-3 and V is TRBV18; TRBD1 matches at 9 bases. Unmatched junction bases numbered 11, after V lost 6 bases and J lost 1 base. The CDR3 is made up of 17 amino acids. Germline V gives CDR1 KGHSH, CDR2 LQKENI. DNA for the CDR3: TGTGCCAGCTCCAGCCGGGACAGGGTATCGGGCACAGATACGCAGTATTTT. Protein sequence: CASSSRDRVSGTDTQYF.

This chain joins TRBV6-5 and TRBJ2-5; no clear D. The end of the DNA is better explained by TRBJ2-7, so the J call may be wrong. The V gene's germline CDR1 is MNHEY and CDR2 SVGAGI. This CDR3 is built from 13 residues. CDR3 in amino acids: CASSSTLNYEQYF. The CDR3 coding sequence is TGTGCCAGCAGTTCCACCCTAAACTACGAGCAGTACTTC.

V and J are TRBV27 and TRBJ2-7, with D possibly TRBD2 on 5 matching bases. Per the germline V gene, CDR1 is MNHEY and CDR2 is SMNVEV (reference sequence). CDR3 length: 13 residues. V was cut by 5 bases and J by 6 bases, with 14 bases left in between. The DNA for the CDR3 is TGTGCCAGCAGTCGGACTGCTCCCGCCGAGCAGTACTTC. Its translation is CASSRTAPAEQYF.

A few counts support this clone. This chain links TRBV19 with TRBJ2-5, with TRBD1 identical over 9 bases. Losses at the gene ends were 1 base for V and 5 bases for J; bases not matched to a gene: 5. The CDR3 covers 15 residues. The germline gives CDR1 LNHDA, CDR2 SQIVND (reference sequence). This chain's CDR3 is CASSIAAGTGETQYF. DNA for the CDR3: TGTGCCAGTAGTATAGCGGCCGGGACAGGGGAGACCCAGTACTTC.

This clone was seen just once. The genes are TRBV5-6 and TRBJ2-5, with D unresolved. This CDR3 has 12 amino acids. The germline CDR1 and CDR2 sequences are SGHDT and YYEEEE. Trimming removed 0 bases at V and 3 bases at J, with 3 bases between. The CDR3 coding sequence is TGTGCCAGCAGCTTGGCCGAAGAGACCCAGTACTTC. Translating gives CASSLAEETQYF.

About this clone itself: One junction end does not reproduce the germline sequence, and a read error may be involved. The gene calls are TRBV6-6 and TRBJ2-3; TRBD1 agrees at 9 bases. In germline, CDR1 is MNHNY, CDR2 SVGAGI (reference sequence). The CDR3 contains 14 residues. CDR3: CASSDRGSTGTQYF. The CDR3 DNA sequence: TGTGCCAGCAGCGACAGGGGGAGCACAGGTACGCAGTATTTT.

In DNA form, the CDR3 reads TGTGCCAGCAACCATGGACAGGGGGGGGGAGATACGCAGTATTTT. Residues: CASNHGQGGGDTQYF. The J gene is TRBJ2-3, the V gene TRBV7-3; 10 nucleotides align to TRBD1. After removal of 7 bases from V and 5 bases from J, the junction contained 9 bases not matched to a gene. The germline V gene has CDR1 SGHTA and CDR2 FQGTGA. The CDR3 consists of 15 residues.

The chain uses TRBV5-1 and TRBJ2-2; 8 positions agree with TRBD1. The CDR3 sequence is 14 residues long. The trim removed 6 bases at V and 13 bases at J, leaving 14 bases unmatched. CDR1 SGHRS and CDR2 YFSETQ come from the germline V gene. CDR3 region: CASIPDRDPEGLFF. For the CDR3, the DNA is TGCGCCAGCATTCCGGACAGGGACCCGGAGGGGCTGTTTTTT.

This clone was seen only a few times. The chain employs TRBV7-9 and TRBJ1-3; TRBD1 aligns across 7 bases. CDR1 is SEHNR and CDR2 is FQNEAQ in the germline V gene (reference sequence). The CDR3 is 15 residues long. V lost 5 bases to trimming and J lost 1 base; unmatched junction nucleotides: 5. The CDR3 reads CASSPQGYSGNTIYF. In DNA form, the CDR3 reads TGTGCCAGCAGCCCACAGGGGTATTCTGGAAACACCATATATTTT.

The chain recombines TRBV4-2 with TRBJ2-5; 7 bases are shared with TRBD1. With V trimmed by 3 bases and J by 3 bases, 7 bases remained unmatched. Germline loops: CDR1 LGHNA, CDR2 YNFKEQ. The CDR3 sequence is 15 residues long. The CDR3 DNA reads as TGTGCCAGCAGCCAGGATGACAGGGCCGAAGAGACCCAGTACTTC. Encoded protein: CASSQDDRAEETQYF.